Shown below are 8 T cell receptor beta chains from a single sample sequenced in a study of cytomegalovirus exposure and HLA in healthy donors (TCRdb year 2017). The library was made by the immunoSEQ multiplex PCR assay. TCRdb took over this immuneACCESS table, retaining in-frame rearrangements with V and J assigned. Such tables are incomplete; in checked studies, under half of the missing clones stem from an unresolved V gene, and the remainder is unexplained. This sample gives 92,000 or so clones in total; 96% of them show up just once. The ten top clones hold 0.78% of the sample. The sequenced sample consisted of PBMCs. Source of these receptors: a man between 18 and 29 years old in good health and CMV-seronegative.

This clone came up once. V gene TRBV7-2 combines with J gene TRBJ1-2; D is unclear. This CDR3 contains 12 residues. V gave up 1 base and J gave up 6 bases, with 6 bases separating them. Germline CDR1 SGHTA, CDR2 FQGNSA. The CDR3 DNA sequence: TGTGCCAGCAGCTTAGGGAGGAATGGCTACACCTTC. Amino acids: CASSLGRNGYTF. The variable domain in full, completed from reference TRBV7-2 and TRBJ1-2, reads GAGVSQSPSNKVTEKGKDVELRCDPISGHTALYWYRQSLGQGLEFLIYFQGNSAPDKSGLPSDRFSAERTGGSVSTLTIQRTQQEDSAVYLCASSLGRNGYTFGSGTRLTVV.

The CDR3 sequence is CAISESVGTGPNQPQHF. The CDR3 DNA follows: TGTGCCATCAGTGAGTCGGTGGGGACAGGGCCCAATCAGCCCCAGCATTTT. The V and J genes are TRBV10-3 and TRBJ1-5; TRBD1 matches at 9 bases. Germline V gene data show CDR1 as ENHRY and CDR2 as SYGVKD. This CDR3 is built from 17 residues. The V and J ends lost 0 bases and 3 bases, in that order; junction bases with no gene match: 6.

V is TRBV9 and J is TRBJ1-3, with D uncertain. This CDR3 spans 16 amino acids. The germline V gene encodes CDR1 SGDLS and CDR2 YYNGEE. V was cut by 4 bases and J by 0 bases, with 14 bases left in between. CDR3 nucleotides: TGTGCCAGCAGCCCAAGACCCTGGAGCTCTGGAAACACCATATATTTT. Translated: CASSPRPWSSGNTIYF.

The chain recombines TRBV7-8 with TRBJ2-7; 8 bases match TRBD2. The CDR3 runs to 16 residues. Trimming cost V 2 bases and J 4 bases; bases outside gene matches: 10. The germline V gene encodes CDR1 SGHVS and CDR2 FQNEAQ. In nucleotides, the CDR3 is TGTGCCAGCAGCTTAAGGTGGAGGAGCGGGGGTTACGAGCAGTACTTC. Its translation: CASSLRWRSGGYEQYF.

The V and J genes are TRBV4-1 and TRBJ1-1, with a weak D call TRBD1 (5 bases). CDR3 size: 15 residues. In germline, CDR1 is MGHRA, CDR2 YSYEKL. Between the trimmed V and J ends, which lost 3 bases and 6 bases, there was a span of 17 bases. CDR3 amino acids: CASSQERAAGAEAFF. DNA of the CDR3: TGCGCCAGCAGCCAGGAGAGGGCTGCGGGGGCTGAAGCTTTCTTT.

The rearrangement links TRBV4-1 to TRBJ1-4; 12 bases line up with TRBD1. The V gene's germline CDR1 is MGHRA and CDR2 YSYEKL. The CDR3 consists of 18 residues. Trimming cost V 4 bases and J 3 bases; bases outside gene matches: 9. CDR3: CASSPRDRGRRANEKLFF. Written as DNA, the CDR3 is TGCGCCAGCAGCCCCCGGGACAGGGGGCGCCGGGCTAATGAAAAACTGTTTTTT.

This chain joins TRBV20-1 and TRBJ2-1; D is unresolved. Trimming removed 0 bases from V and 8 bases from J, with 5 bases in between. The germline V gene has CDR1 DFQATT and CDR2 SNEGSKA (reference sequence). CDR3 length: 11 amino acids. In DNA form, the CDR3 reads TGCAGTGCTAGAGATTTCGATGAGCAGTTCTTC. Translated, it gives CSARDFDEQFF.

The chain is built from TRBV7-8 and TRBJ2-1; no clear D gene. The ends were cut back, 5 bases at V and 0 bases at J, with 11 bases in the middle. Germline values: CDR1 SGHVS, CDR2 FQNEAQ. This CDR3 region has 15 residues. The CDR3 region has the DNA TGTGCCAGCAGCGGCAGAATAAACTCCTACAATGAGCAGTTCTTC. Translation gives CASSGRINSYNEQFF.